This TCR beta chain was documented in a study of response to subunit inactivated influenza vaccine. Study findings and constraints: The study's authors posited that every seasonal influenza vaccination enlists few new T cells.

One entry per CDR3 protein results from TCRdb running MiXCR on the RT-PCR reads. Among some 480,000 distinct CDR3 sequences listed, 9.5% to 12% were seen once. V shed 4 bases, J shed 4 bases, and the junction held 8 bases outside the gene matches. Germline-derived CDR1 and CDR2 are SQVTM and ANQGSEA. The CDR3 runs to 14 residues. In its sample, this clonotype was seen many times. Its cognate antigen is unknown. This chain joins TRBV29-1 and TRBJ2-7; the match to TRBD2 covers 9 bases. Sequenced material: PBMCs from blood, taken roughly 6 weeks after vaccination. The receptor was isolated from a man aged 45-60 years who received an inactivated influenza vaccine. The CDR3 loop is CSVALAGSEYEQYF. In DNA form, the CDR3 reads TGCAGCGTTGCCCTAGCGGGATCGGAGTACGAGCAGTACTTC.